Following are 7 T cell receptor beta chains from one sample sequenced in a study of CD8+ T cells in alopecia areata. Sequencing used cDNA as its template, made by extracting RNA and reverse transcribing it. Repertoires were generated with immunoSEQ multiplex PCR, while TCRdb's copy carries only in-frame clones and drops some. Of around 160,000 clones listed, about 90% are singletons. The source material was CD8+ T cells sorted from blood, sampled at week 0. The receptors were gathered from a human donor with alopecia areata.

This clone has a single count. The chain joins TRBV27 to TRBJ2-7; D is perhaps TRBD2 (6 bases). Germline V lookup: CDR1 MNHEY, CDR2 SMNVEV (reference sequence). V shed 9 bases and J shed 4 bases, with 7 bases lying between them. This CDR3 contains 10 residues. The CDR3 nucleotides are TGTGCCAGGGGGGGATACGAGCAGTACTTC. Translated: CARGGYEQYF.

The chain is built from TRBV6-6 and TRBJ1-3; 9 bases align to TRBD1. CDR1 and CDR2 from the germline V gene are MNHNY and SVGAGI (reference sequence). This CDR3 has 16 residues. J gave up 0 bases and V 6 bases, and 6 bases lay outside the gene matches. CDR3 DNA sequence: TGTGCCAGCAGCCACGGACAGGGGAGCTCTGGAAACACCATATATTTT. Translating gives CASSHGQGSSGNTIYF.

This clone has more than one count but fewer than ten. The chain couples TRBV7-2 to TRBJ2-3; 8 bases align to TRBD2. This CDR3 comprises 14 residues. Germline V gene sequence: CDR1 SGHTA, CDR2 FQGNSA. The CDR3, as DNA: TGTGCGTCAGGCGGGGGGACTAGCACAGATACGCAGTATTTT. Translated: CASGGGTSTDTQYF. Full variable domain (rest looked up from reference TRBV7-2 and TRBJ2-3): GAGVSQSPSNKVTEKGKDVELRCDPISGHTALYWYRQSLGQGLEFLIYFQGNSAPDKSGLPSDRFSAERTGGSVSTLTIQRTQQEDSAVYLCASGGGTSTDTQYFGPGTRLTVL.

The CDR3 is CASSSDRGYEQYF. The CDR3 region has the DNA TGTGCCAGCAGTTCGGACAGGGGGTACGAGCAGTACTTC. V usage is TRBV6-5 and J usage is TRBJ2-7; 10 nucleotides line up with TRBD1. Germline V gives CDR1 MNHEY, CDR2 SVGAGI. The CDR3 length is 13 residues. The V segment lost 4 bases and the J segment 4 bases; nucleotides outside the gene matches: 1.

This chain joins TRBV27 and TRBJ2-3; tentative D call: TRBD2 (5 bases). CDR1 MNHEY and CDR2 SMNVEV come from the germline V gene (reference sequence). The CDR3 contains 14 residues. V lost 6 bases, J lost 6 bases, and 16 bases lay in between. CDR3 sequence reads: CASRGRGSSDTQYF. The CDR3 bases are TGTGCCAGCAGGGGCCGGGGATCGTCCGATACGCAGTATTTT.

This chain uses TRBV9 with TRBJ2-3; D ambiguous. The CDR3 runs to 14 residues. From germline, CDR1 is SGDLS and CDR2 YYNGEE. Trimming cost V 1 base and J 0 bases, with 6 bases left between them. This CDR3 is CASSVHGSTDTQYF. Written as DNA, the CDR3 is TGTGCCAGCAGCGTACACGGAAGCACAGATACGCAGTATTTT.

The V and J genes are TRBV4-1 and TRBJ2-5; D not resolved. Germline V CDR1 and CDR2: MGHRA, YSYEKL. Trimming took 2 bases from V and 5 from J, leaving 9 bases between them. This CDR3 comprises 13 residues. In nucleotides, the CDR3 is TGCGCCAGCAGCCAACGGGTACAGGAGACCCAGTACTTC. It codes for CASSQRVQETQYF.